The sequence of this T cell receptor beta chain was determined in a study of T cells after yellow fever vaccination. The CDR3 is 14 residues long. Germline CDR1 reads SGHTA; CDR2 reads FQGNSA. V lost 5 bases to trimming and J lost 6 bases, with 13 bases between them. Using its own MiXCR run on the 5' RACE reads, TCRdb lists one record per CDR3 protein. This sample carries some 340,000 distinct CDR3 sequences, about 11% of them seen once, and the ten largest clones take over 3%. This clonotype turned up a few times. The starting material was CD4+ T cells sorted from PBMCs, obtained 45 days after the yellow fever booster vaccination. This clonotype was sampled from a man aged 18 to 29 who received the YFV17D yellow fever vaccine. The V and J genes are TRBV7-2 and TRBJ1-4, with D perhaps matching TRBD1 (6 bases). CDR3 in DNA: TGTGCCAGCAGCGGGGGCGTGGCCTATGAAAAACTGTTTTTT. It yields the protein CASSGGVAYEKLFF.